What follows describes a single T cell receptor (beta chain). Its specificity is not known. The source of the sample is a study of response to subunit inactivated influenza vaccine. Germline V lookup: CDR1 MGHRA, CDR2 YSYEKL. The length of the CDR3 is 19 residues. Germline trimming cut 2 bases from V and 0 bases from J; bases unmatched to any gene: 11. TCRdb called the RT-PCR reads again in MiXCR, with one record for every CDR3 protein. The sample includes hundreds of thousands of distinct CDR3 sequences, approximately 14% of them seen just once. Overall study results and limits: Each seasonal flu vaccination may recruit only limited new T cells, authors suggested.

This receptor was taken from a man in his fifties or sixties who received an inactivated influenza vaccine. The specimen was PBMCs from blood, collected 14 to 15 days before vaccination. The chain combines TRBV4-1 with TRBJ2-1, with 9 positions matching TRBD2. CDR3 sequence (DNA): TGCGCCAGCAGCCAAAAAATCCTAGCGGGGATGAGCTCCTACAATGAGCAGTTCTTC. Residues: CASSQKILAGMSSYNEQFF.